One sample yielded the 18 T cell receptor beta chains listed below, sequenced in a study of blood T cell repertoires in COVID-19 (TCRdb year 2020). To prepare the library, the immunoSEQ multiplex PCR assay was applied. TCRdb retrieved this table from immuneACCESS and kept in-frame rearrangements only. Not all clones are present; in checked studies, unresolved V genes account for under half, and no reason is known for the remainder. This sample has tens of thousands of clones in its table, and around 75% of those were observed once. More than 55% of the sample rests with the top ten. The sample taken for sequencing was peripheral blood. These receptors all stem from an older man with acute or convalescent COVID-19.

The CDR3 protein is CASSPTTTEKLFF. Here the CDR3 DNA reads TGTGCCAGCTCACCTACAACCACAGAAAAACTGTTTTTT. The gene calls are TRBV18 and TRBJ1-4; D is unclear. CDR1 is KGHSH and CDR2 is LQKENI in the germline V gene. V gave up 3 bases and J gave up 8 bases, with 10 bases separating them. This CDR3 is 13 amino acids long.

This sequence joins TRBV6-1 and TRBJ2-6; a possible D gene is TRBD2 (5 bases). Trimming took 1 base from V and 1 from J, leaving 17 bases between them. From germline, CDR1 is MNHNS and CDR2 SASEGT. The CDR3 runs 19 residues. CDR3 residues: CASSEVFGRTSSGANVLTF. The CDR3 DNA reads TGTGCCAGCAGTGAAGTATTCGGACGGACTTCATCTGGGGCCAACGTCCTGACTTTC.

The chain has TRBV19 and TRBJ2-1; 15 nucleotides align to TRBD2. This CDR3 contains 16 residues. Trimming removed 5 bases from V and 4 bases from J; junction bases left unmatched: 3. The germline gives CDR1 LNHDA, CDR2 SQIVND (reference sequence). This CDR3 is CASSSGTSGRYNEQFF. CDR3 bases: TGTGCCAGTAGTTCGGGGACTAGCGGGAGGTACAATGAGCAGTTCTTC.

This chain joins TRBV27 and TRBJ2-6; TRBD2 is a possible D gene (6 bases). The germline CDR1 and CDR2 sequences are MNHEY and SMNVEV (reference sequence). CDR3 size: 14 residues. The V end lost 8 bases, the J end lost 2 bases, and 10 bases lay between the germline ends. The CDR3 DNA is TGTGCCAGCGGTCGCGGGACTGGGGCCAACGTCCTGACTTTC. As protein: CASGRGTGANVLTF.

The chain recombines TRBV30 with TRBJ2-7, with TRBD1 as a possible D gene (6 bases). The V gene's germline CDR1 is GTSNPN and CDR2 SVGIG (reference sequence). The CDR3 length is 14 residues. V lost 2 bases and J 4 bases, leaving 15 bases between the germline ends. The CDR3 DNA sequence: TGTGCCTGGAGTCTCCCGGGACAACCTTACGAGCAGTACTTC. Encoded protein: CAWSLPGQPYEQYF.

This chain links TRBV18 with TRBJ1-4; D unresolved. V shed 3 bases and J shed 8 bases, with 13 bases lying between them. This CDR3 comprises 14 residues. Germline-derived CDR1 and CDR2 are KGHSH and LQKENI. CDR3 sequence reads: CASSPGLRNEKLFF. CDR3 sequence (DNA): TGTGCCAGCTCACCCGGACTTAGAAACGAAAAACTGTTTTTT.

V is TRBV28 and J is TRBJ2-5, with 7 bases aligning to TRBD2. V lost 0 bases, J lost 2 bases, and 3 bases stayed unmatched. The CDR3 totals 15 residues. In germline, CDR1 is MDHEN, CDR2 SYDVKM. CDR3 loop: CASSLWGGRQETQYF. In DNA form, the CDR3 reads TGTGCCAGCAGTTTATGGGGCGGGAGACAAGAGACCCAGTACTTC.

The V gene is TRBV11-2, the J gene TRBJ2-2; TRBD1 aligns across 7 bases. Looked up from germline, CDR1 is SGHAT and CDR2 is FQNNGV. The V segment lost 2 bases and the J segment 2 bases; nucleotides outside the gene matches: 8. This CDR3 spans 17 amino acids. CDR3 nucleotide sequence: TGTGCCAGCAGCTTAAGGGCTGCAGGGGGAAACACCGGGGAGCTGTTTTTT. This sequence encodes CASSLRAAGGNTGELFF.

The V call is TRBV5-6, the J call TRBJ1-5; 12 nucleotides match TRBD1. The CDR3 sequence is 16 residues long. Germline CDR1 and CDR2: SGHDT and YYEEEE. The J segment lost 5 bases and the V segment lost 2 bases, leaving 5 bases of the junction unmatched. CDR3 loop: CASSFTGTGGYQPQHF. In DNA form, the CDR3 reads TGTGCCAGCAGCTTCACCGGGACAGGGGGCTATCAGCCCCAGCATTTT.

The CDR3 DNA is TGTGCCAGCTCACTCGGGACTCCTCTTAACACCGGGGAGCTGTTTTTT. Its protein product is CASSLGTPLNTGELFF. This chain connects TRBV18 to TRBJ2-2; possible D gene TRBD2, 6 bases. Trimming left V 4 bases short and J 2 bases short, with 14 bases between. CDR1 is KGHSH, CDR2 LQKENI, per germline. The CDR3 sequence is 16 residues long.

This chain connects TRBV28 to TRBJ2-7; D is possibly TRBD1 (6 bases). The CDR3 is 14 residues long. Between the trimmed V and J ends, which lost 3 bases and 10 bases, there was a span of 19 bases. In germline, CDR1 is MDHEN, CDR2 SYDVKM. The DNA for the CDR3 is TGTGCCAGCAGTTTTGGACAGACGATAGCGAAACAGTACTTC. It codes for CASSFGQTIAKQYF.

This sequence joins TRBV2 and TRBJ2-1, with TRBD1 matching over 12 bases. Trimming took 3 bases from V and 7 from J; bases not matched to a gene: 4. Per the germline V gene, CDR1 is SNHLY and CDR2 is FYNNEI. CDR3 length: 15 amino acids. CDR3 sequence reads: CASSERDRGLNEQFF. DNA of the CDR3: TGTGCCAGCAGTGAGCGGGACAGGGGGCTAAATGAGCAGTTCTTC.

J is TRBJ2-3 and V is TRBV5-1, with 10 bases matching TRBD2. The V and J ends lost 0 bases and 1 base, in that order; junction bases with no gene match: 2. CDR1 is SGHRS, CDR2 YFSETQ, per germline. The CDR3 loop spans 16 amino acids. The chain's CDR3 is CASSLAGTSGTDTQYF. The CDR3, as DNA: TGCGCCAGCAGCTTGGCCGGGACTAGCGGCACAGATACGCAGTATTTT.

The rearrangement links TRBV19 to TRBJ1-4; no firm D call. The CDR3 is made up of 16 amino acids. In germline, CDR1 is LNHDA, CDR2 SQIVND (reference sequence). V was shortened by 3 bases and J by 2 bases, with 13 bases between the two germline ends. In nucleotides, the CDR3 is TGTGCCAGTAGTATCGGTTTTTCCGTGACTAATGAAAAACTGTTTTTT. This sequence encodes CASSIGFSVTNEKLFF.

This clone was recorded only once. CDR3 sequence reads: CASRLSGVSSYEQYF. CDR3 DNA: TGTGCCAGCAGACTCAGCGGGGTGAGCTCCTACGAGCAGTACTTC. The chain is built from TRBV2 and TRBJ2-7; 7 nucleotides line up with TRBD2. Trimming at V came to 6 bases and at J to 0 bases, leaving 8 bases not matched to a gene. Germline CDR1 SNHLY, CDR2 FYNNEI. CDR3 length: 15 amino acids.

The V call is TRBV5-4, the J call TRBJ2-2; 8 bases align to TRBD2. With 1 base clipped from V and 1 base from J, the junction kept 6 bases outside the gene matches. The CDR3 is 17 amino acids. Germline assignment: CDR1 SGHNT and CDR2 YYREEE (reference sequence). CDR3 sequence reads: CASSLKVTSENTGELFF. In nucleotides, the CDR3 is TGTGCCAGCAGCTTGAAGGTGACTAGCGAGAACACCGGGGAGCTGTTTTTT.

The chain employs TRBV5-6 and TRBJ1-1, with D perhaps TRBD1 (6 bases). The CDR3 spans 15 residues. V dropped 3 bases and J dropped 1 base, with 13 bases sitting between them. Germline CDR1 SGHDT, CDR2 YYEEEE. The CDR3 DNA reads as TGTGCCAGCAGCTCCCCTTTCAGGGGGAACACTGAAGCTTTCTTT. Its protein product is CASSSPFRGNTEAFF. Full variable domain (outside the CDR3, taken from reference TRBV5-6 and TRBJ1-1): DAGVTQSPTHLIKTRGQQVTLRCSPKSGHDTVSWYQQALGQGPQFIFQYYEEEERQRGNFPDRFSGHQFPNYSSELNVNALLLGDSALYLCASSSPFRGNTEAFFGQGTRLTVV.

V usage is TRBV6-5 and J usage is TRBJ1-5; TRBD1 agrees at 9 bases. The germline gives CDR1 MNHEY, CDR2 SVGAGI. The CDR3 extends over 15 amino acids. V shed 6 bases and J 4 bases; nucleotides not matched to a gene: 7. The DNA for the CDR3 is TGTGCCAGCAGGGGTATGGGGACAGGGAATCAGCCCCAGCATTTT. Its protein product is CASRGMGTGNQPQHF.